This T cell receptor beta chain is from a study of cytomegalovirus exposure and HLA in healthy donors. Across the study: Across around 400 genotyped donors, roughly 85% landed in the Caucasian-associated ancestry cluster.

PCR amplification relied on 60 Vbeta primers (plus 13 Jbeta primers). Profiled with immunoSEQ multiplex PCR; TCRdb holds only in-frame clones, not every one. The data hold 100,000 to 150,000 clones, with roughly three quarters observed a single time. Regarding this clone: The antigen remains unidentified.

Germline CDR1 is SEHNR and CDR2 is FQNEAQ (reference sequence). The V gene lost 0 bases and the J gene lost 4 bases, with 12 bases spanning the gap. The CDR3 sequence is 15 residues long. Findings and caveats of the study: Some V segments, including TRBV6-2 and TRBV6-3, were excluded as indistinguishable. Later analysis demonstrated an association between a missense DCLRE1C variant and TCR beta V- and J-gene trimming. Donor immune exposure was known only as CMV serostatus.

The rearrangement joins TRBV7-9 to TRBJ2-5, with a weak D call TRBD1 (6 bases). This sequence was found in a woman in her thirties or forties in good health and CMV-seronegative. Material: PBMCs. DNA for the CDR3: TGTGCCAGCAGCTTAGCATCGGACAGTAGAGAGACCCAGTACTTC. Amino acid sequence: CASSLASDSRETQYF.